Below, one T cell receptor (beta chain) is given with its context. Its antigen target is currently unknown. No much larger clonotype is one base removed from it; base qualities were not supplied. Sequenced using an Illumina NovaSeq 6000. TCRalpha and TCRbeta cDNA libraries were built by 5'RACE with constant-segment primers, adding sample barcodes and unique molecular identifiers. Trizol reagent was used to extract RNA from every sample. Libraries were amplified in two PCR steps, with a second sample barcode and Illumina TruSeq adapters added in the second step. Libraries were sequenced on an Illumina NovaSeq with 2 x 150 bp paired-end reads. Per the source publication's procedure: Demultiplexing of reads and collapsing into UMI-guided consensus sequences were performed with migec v1.2.7. Using mixcr v2.1.11, the UMI consensuses were aligned to TRA and TRB V and J templates and assembled into clonotypes. A clonotype was counted as expanded or contracted only when both edgeR and NoisET called the clonotype significant, with the noise models trained on biological replicates. For edgeR calls, a false discovery rate-adjusted p below 0.01 and a log2 fold-change threshold of 1 were applied. PCA with hierarchical clustering of max-normalized trajectories of the 1000 most abundant clonotypes was used as exploratory dynamics analysis. Separately sequenced CD4+ and CD8+ repertoires were used to assign a CD4 or CD8 phenotype to each responding clone. In TCRdb, the public reads were trimmed at Q25 with fastp and aligned with MiXCR, with productive beta chains retained. Each entry is one CDR3 protein sequence, shown with its most common DNA and genes. TCRdb's processing, not the study's, gives the V and J calls here. The sample contains about 190,000 distinct CDR3 sequences, 8% to 11% of them found a single time. Clones ranked in the top ten supply less than 4% of the sample.

This record belongs to a study of T-cell memory formation after mild COVID-19 (TCRdb year 2021). About the study as a whole: TCR sequence clusters from the two donors were found to be largely donor specific. In a couple of donors, T-cell clones that expanded and contracted after mild COVID-19 were followed by sequencing TCRalpha and TCRbeta repertoires longitudinally. Two young, previously healthy adult volunteers made up the cohort, one male and one female. What the authors observed across the whole study: Clones contracting from day 15 to 85 had balanced CD4/CD8 phenotypes, while a second wave expanding from day 15 to 37 was biased towards CD4+. SARS-CoV-2 specificity was not confirmed for the second-wave clones peaking on day 37. Contracting CD4+ clones turned up mainly in the CM and EM memory subsets, whereas EMRA was where CD8+ clones were enriched. The study included only a couple of mild cases, and larger cohorts that include severe cases with pre-infection samples were judged to be necessary. Some responding clones were detected in pre-infection memory, which suggested that pre-existing cross-reactive memory T cells had joined the SARS-CoV-2 response.

The trim is 6 bases for V and 2 bases for J, with a gap of 17 bases between the germline ends. The CDR3 holds 15 amino acids from the cysteine to the phenylalanine. The entry retains the CDR3 DNA only, 45 bases that are in frame from base 1. Taken from the germline V gene, the CDR1 and CDR2 loops are SNHLY and FYNNEI. Ficoll-Paque density gradient centrifugation was used to isolate PBMCs. The sample taken for sequencing was PBMCs or a T cell subset sorted from them (not recorded which). The clonotype originates from a man younger than 35 who had mild COVID-19 (a few samples of this study predate the infection). The sample titles of this study are shuffled in the database, so cell type and time point are left out; the donor was told from shared clones. Recombination joined TRBV2 with TRBJ2-7; TRBD2 is a possible D gene, resting on 6 matching bases. CDR3 sequence: CASSPLGTGAYEQYF. The base sequence is TGTGCCAGCAGCCCCCTTGGGACTGGGGCCTACGAGCAGTACTTC.